The clone carrying this TCR beta chain was recorded many times. Its antigen is as yet unknown. Whole-study results and caveats: Tumor memory CD4+ T cell TCR gene usage clustered with blood and lymph node memory CD4+ cells and lymph node naive CD4+ cells.

The CDR3 runs to 12 residues. The germline gives CDR1 MNHEY, CDR2 SVGAGI. V lost 5 bases to trimming and J lost 5 bases, with 6 bases between them. Full-length variable regions came from constant-region reverse primers plus semi-nested Nested Universal Primer A PCR. TCRdb processed the 5' RACE reads anew with MiXCR; each CDR3 protein has one entry. Counted here are some 62,000 distinct CDR3 sequences, around 30% occurring once; the ten biggest clones make up about 2.3%. Naive CD4+ cells had CD25+ Tregs removed. This sequence originates from a female donor with breast cancer. Source material: tumor-infiltrating naive CD4+ T cells sorted from the breast tumor. As for subset: naive CD4+ T cells, CD4+CD45RA+CD25-. The J gene is TRBJ2-2, the V gene TRBV6-5; no clear D gene. This CDR3 reads CASSVFTGELFF. As DNA, the CDR3 is TGTGCCAGCAGTGTCTTTACCGGGGAGCTGTTTTTT.